The next 29 T cell receptor beta chains were all read from a single sample in a study of blood T cell repertoires in COVID-19. The repertoire was sequenced with immunoSEQ multiplex PCR; TCRdb's copy has only in-frame clones and lacks some. The sample holds some 290,000 clones, approximately 89% seen once. The sample was PBMCs or T cells enriched from blood (not recorded which). These receptors all stem from a woman in her twenties or thirties who had recovered from COVID-19.

J is TRBJ2-1 and V is TRBV15; tentative D call: TRBD2 (8 bases). V lost 5 bases and J 5 bases, leaving 19 bases between the germline ends. The CDR3 length is 16 residues. CDR1 and CDR2 (germline): LNHNV, YYDKDF (reference sequence). The CDR3, as DNA: TGTGCCACCAGCGACGGGACAGCGGGAGTGGACAATGAGCAGTTCTTC. It translates to CATSDGTAGVDNEQFF.

The table lists this clone with a count of one. The rearrangement joins TRBV10-2 to TRBJ2-3, with TRBD2 matching 15 bases. The length of the CDR3 is 15 residues. CDR1 and CDR2 from the germline V gene are WSHSY and SAAADI. Germline trimming cut 8 bases from V and 5 bases from J; bases unmatched to any gene: 5. CDR3 amino acids: CASAGLAGGIDTQYF. In DNA, the CDR3 is TGCGCCAGCGCGGGACTAGCGGGAGGAATAGATACGCAGTATTTT.

The chain is built from TRBV18 and TRBJ1-6; a possible D gene is TRBD1 (6 bases). The CDR3 contains 15 residues. V dropped 2 bases and J dropped 4 bases, with 9 bases sitting between them. CDR1 and CDR2 (germline): KGHSH, LQKENI. DNA for the CDR3: TGTGCCAGCTCACCAGAGACAGGTTATAATTCACCCCTCCACTTT. This gives the protein CASSPETGYNSPLHF.

The chain recombines TRBV18 with TRBJ1-2; 8 bases match TRBD1. From germline, CDR1 is KGHSH and CDR2 LQKENI. This CDR3 is 13 amino acids long. J gave up 7 bases and V 3 bases, and 4 bases lay outside the gene matches. Written as DNA, the CDR3 is TGTGCCAGCTCACCGGACAGGGTTGGTGGCTACACCTTC. Translation: CASSPDRVGGYTF.

This chain joins TRBV7-3 and TRBJ1-5; no definite D call. Per germline, CDR1 SGHTA and CDR2 FQGTGA. The CDR3 sequence is 14 residues long. V dropped 2 bases and J dropped 4 bases, with 9 bases sitting between them. CDR3 sequence (DNA): TGTGCCAGCAGCTTACGGGTCAAGAATCAGCCCCAGCATTTT. Residues: CASSLRVKNQPQHF.

The chain recombines TRBV24-1 with TRBJ2-5; D not resolved. Germline V gene lookup returns CDR1 KGHDR and CDR2 SFDVKD. V was clipped by 4 bases and J by 5 bases, with 10 bases between them. This CDR3 is 13 amino acids long. The CDR3 sequence: CATSDGADETQYF. In nucleotides, the CDR3 is TGTGCCACCAGTGACGGTGCGGATGAGACCCAGTACTTC.

This clone has a single count. The chain recombines TRBV7-2 with TRBJ2-3; 14 bases align to TRBD2. Germline V gives CDR1 SGHTA, CDR2 FQGNSA. Trimming took 5 bases from V and 8 from J; bases not matched to a gene: 9. The CDR3 runs 16 residues. The CDR3 loop is CASSQGLAGVTPTQYF. CDR3 bases: TGTGCCAGCAGCCAGGGACTAGCGGGAGTGACCCCTACGCAGTATTTT.

The rearrangement links TRBV4-1 to TRBJ1-4; unclear D gene. CDR1 and CDR2 (germline): MGHRA, YSYEKL. Between the trimmed V and J ends, which lost 5 bases and 6 bases, there was a span of 16 bases. The CDR3 sequence is 15 residues long. CDR3: CASSSLVNGDEKLFF. Written as DNA, the CDR3 is TGCGCCAGCAGCTCCCTAGTGAACGGGGATGAAAAACTGTTTTTT.

This chain links TRBV4-1 with TRBJ1-6, with D unresolved. Germline values: CDR1 MGHRA, CDR2 YSYEKL. CDR3 length: 17 amino acids. Trimming removed 0 bases at V and 10 bases at J, with 19 bases between. This chain's CDR3 is CASSQDRGFGRVSPLHF. CDR3 in DNA: TGCGCCAGCAGCCAAGACCGAGGGTTTGGGAGGGTCTCACCCCTCCACTTT.

The table lists this clone with a count of one. CDR3 amino acids: CASSLDRDTEAFF. CDR3 nucleotides: TGTGCCAGCAGCCTCGACAGGGATACTGAAGCTTTCTTT. The rearrangement links TRBV6-5 to TRBJ1-1; TRBD1 matches at 7 bases. The junction had 6 bases not matched to a gene; V was cut back by 6 bases and J by 5 bases. Looked up from germline, CDR1 is MNHEY and CDR2 is SVGAGI. The CDR3 runs 13 residues.

The genes are TRBV9 and TRBJ2-1, with TRBD1 as a possible D gene (6 bases). Trimming removed 4 bases from V and 0 bases from J, with 14 bases in between. Per the germline V gene, CDR1 is SGDLS and CDR2 is YYNGEE. The CDR3 runs to 16 residues. CDR3 sequence: CASSLHRANSYNEQFF. Written as DNA, the CDR3 is TGTGCCAGCAGCCTACACAGGGCTAACTCCTACAATGAGCAGTTCTTC.

The V and J genes are TRBV9 and TRBJ1-3; 7 nucleotides line up with TRBD1. Germline lookup yields CDR1 SGDLS and CDR2 YYNGEE. The CDR3 has 15 amino acids. V lost 5 bases to trimming and J lost 0 bases; unmatched junction nucleotides: 5. Here the CDR3 DNA reads TGTGCCAGCAGACGGACAGGAGGCTCTGGAAACACCATATATTTT. It specifies CASRRTGGSGNTIYF.

The chain has TRBV27 and TRBJ2-5; 10 bases match TRBD2. CDR1 and CDR2 (germline): MNHEY, SMNVEV (reference sequence). The CDR3 has 17 residues. The V and J ends lost 5 bases and 3 bases, in that order; junction bases with no gene match: 12. In DNA form, the CDR3 reads TGTGCCAGCAGTAGCATCTTAAGCGGGAGGGCCGAAGAGACCCAGTACTTC. Amino acid sequence: CASSSILSGRAEETQYF.

Note on this clone: At the DNA level, this CDR3 is encoded by other sequences in the same sample as well. The chain links TRBV6-5 to TRBJ2-7; D unresolved. The V end was cut by 6 bases, the J end by 3 bases, with 3 bases between. From germline, CDR1 is MNHEY and CDR2 SVGAGI. The length of the CDR3 is 10 residues. DNA for the CDR3: TGTGCCAGCAGCCGCTACGAGCAGTACTTC. Translation: CASSRYEQYF.

V usage is TRBV7-3 and J usage is TRBJ1-1, with a tentative D call TRBD1 (5 bases). Between the trimmed V and J ends, which lost 5 bases and 4 bases, there was a span of 17 bases. The CDR3 length is 15 residues. Looked up from germline, CDR1 is SGHTA and CDR2 is FQGTGA. CDR3 DNA sequence: TGTGCCAGCAGCCTAGGGGCGGCAGGTCGCACTGAAGCTTTCTTT. Translation: CASSLGAAGRTEAFF.

Here the CDR3 reads CASRASGGVFTDTQYF. CDR3 nucleotide sequence: TGTGCCAGCCGGGCTAGCGGTGGAGTTTTCACAGATACGCAGTATTTT. The V call is TRBV27, the J call TRBJ2-3, with 7 nucleotides matching TRBD2. The germline gives CDR1 MNHEY, CDR2 SMNVEV (reference sequence). V shed 8 bases, J shed 2 bases, and the junction held 13 bases outside the gene matches. The CDR3 extends over 16 amino acids.

This chain links TRBV18 with TRBJ2-7, with 10 bases matching TRBD2. With V trimmed by 0 bases and J by 5 bases, 4 bases remained unmatched. Germline lookup yields CDR1 KGHSH and CDR2 LQKENI. The CDR3 length is 15 residues. The CDR3 DNA follows: TGTGCCAGCTCACCACCGGGACTAGCGACTCACGAGCAGTACTTC. It encodes CASSPPGLATHEQYF.

V is TRBV6-1 and J is TRBJ2-7; 13 nucleotides match TRBD2. The CDR3 spans 16 residues. The germline CDR1 and CDR2 sequences are MNHNS and SASEGT. J lost 1 base, V lost 3 bases, and 3 bases had no gene match. The CDR3 reads CASSERTSGSSYEQYF. CDR3 nucleotides: TGTGCCAGCAGTGAGCGGACTAGCGGGAGTTCCTACGAGCAGTACTTC.

The V gene is TRBV28, the J gene TRBJ1-1; possible D gene TRBD1, 6 bases. This CDR3 has 14 amino acids. Trimming shortened V by 4 bases and J by 1 base, and 10 bases separated the two germline ends. Germline lookup yields CDR1 MDHEN and CDR2 SYDVKM. The CDR3 reads CASSSGTQNTEAFF. CDR3 DNA sequence: TGTGCCAGCAGTTCCGGGACACAGAACACTGAAGCTTTCTTT.

Concerning this clone: Other DNA sequences of this sample code for an identical CDR3. V gene TRBV27 combines with J gene TRBJ1-4; no clear D gene. The CDR3 sequence is 15 residues long. Trimming stripped 0 bases from V and 0 bases from J, with 5 bases between. CDR1 is MNHEY, CDR2 SMNVEV, per germline (reference sequence). This CDR3 is CASSLSSATNEKLFF. The CDR3 DNA is TGTGCCAGCAGTTTATCAAGCGCAACTAATGAAAAACTGTTTTTT.

The genes are TRBV7-2 and TRBJ2-7, with TRBD1 identical over 8 bases. The CDR3 runs to 16 residues. The V gene's germline CDR1 is SGHTA and CDR2 FQGNSA. Losses at the gene ends were 5 bases for V and 2 bases for J; bases not matched to a gene: 11. The CDR3 protein is CASSNLQGQEAYEQYF. The CDR3 DNA reads as TGTGCCAGCAGCAACCTCCAGGGACAGGAAGCCTACGAGCAGTACTTC.

The chain has TRBV6-1 and TRBJ2-5, with 8 bases lining up with TRBD2. V lost 1 base to trimming and J lost 5 bases; unmatched junction nucleotides: 3. The germline gives CDR1 MNHNS, CDR2 SASEGT. The CDR3 has 14 amino acids. The DNA of the CDR3 is TGTGCCAGCAGTGAAGAAGGCGGGAGGGAGACCCAGTACTTC. Its protein is CASSEEGGRETQYF.

The chain couples TRBV7-9 to TRBJ2-3; the D is unclear. Germline V gene sequence: CDR1 SEHNR, CDR2 FQNEAQ (reference sequence). This CDR3 is built from 13 residues. V lost 2 bases and J 4 bases, leaving 7 bases between the germline ends. For the CDR3, the DNA is TGTGCCAGCAGCTTATTGACTGCAGATACGCAGTATTTT. Translated, it gives CASSLLTADTQYF.

The chain links TRBV19 to TRBJ1-2; tentative D call: TRBD1 (5 bases). Trimming left V 3 bases short and J 3 bases short, with 17 bases between. There are 16 residues in the CDR3. Per the germline V gene, CDR1 is LNHDA and CDR2 is SQIVND (reference sequence). CDR3 in DNA: TGTGCCAGTAGTATCGGGGGGACCCCCCTGGACTATGGCTACACCTTC. Translation gives CASSIGGTPLDYGYTF.

This clone was recorded once. A junction boundary mismatches the germline segment, possibly from a read error. The chain employs TRBV7-7 and TRBJ2-2; 13 bases fit TRBD2. Looked up from germline, CDR1 is SSHAT and CDR2 is FNYEAQ (reference sequence). CDR3 length: 16 amino acids. The CDR3 DNA reads TGTGCTAGCAGCCCAACTAGCGGGAGGGTGCCCGGGGAGCTGTTTTTT. This translates into CASSPTSGRVPGELFF.

V and J are TRBV6-1 and TRBJ2-4; 9 bases line up with TRBD1. The junction had 10 bases not matched to a gene; V was cut back by 4 bases and J by 0 bases. The CDR3 is 18 amino acids. The germline gives CDR1 MNHNS, CDR2 SASEGT. CDR3: CASSAISGTGLAKNIQYF. CDR3 nucleotide sequence: TGTGCCAGCAGTGCCATCTCCGGGACAGGGTTAGCCAAAAACATTCAGTACTTC.

This sequence joins TRBV9 and TRBJ2-1; D perhaps matches TRBD2 (5 bases). The germline V gene has CDR1 SGDLS and CDR2 YYNGEE. V was cut by 4 bases and J by 1 base, with 24 bases left in between. The CDR3 length is 19 residues. DNA of the CDR3: TGTGCCAGCAGCACTCAACGCGGGCGGTCCATGGGATCCTACAATGAGCAGTTCTTC. Its translation is CASSTQRGRSMGSYNEQFF. The variable domain in full, completed from reference TRBV9 and TRBJ2-1, reads DSGVTQTPKHLITATGQRVTLRCSPRSGDLSVYWYQQSLDQGLQFLIQYYNGEERAKGNILERFSAQQFPDLHSELNLSSLELGDSALYFCASSTQRGRSMGSYNEQFFGPGTRLTVL.

The genes are TRBV9 and TRBJ1-1; possibly TRBD1 for D (6 bases). Germline V lookup: CDR1 SGDLS, CDR2 YYNGEE. Trimming stripped 3 bases from V and 2 bases from J, with 20 bases between. The CDR3 is 17 amino acids. The CDR3 nucleotides read TGTGCCAGCAGCGCACAAAACAGGGATGAGTCCAACACTGAAGCTTTCTTT. Amino acids: CASSAQNRDESNTEAFF. Based on the CDR3 plus reference TRBV9 and TRBJ1-1, the full variable domain is DSGVTQTPKHLITATGQRVTLRCSPRSGDLSVYWYQQSLDQGLQFLIQYYNGEERAKGNILERFSAQQFPDLHSELNLSSLELGDSALYFCASSAQNRDESNTEAFFGQGTRLTVV.

This clone has only a few counts. The chain couples TRBV7-2 to TRBJ2-7; 7 bases align to TRBD2. Germline values: CDR1 SGHTA, CDR2 FQGNSA. CDR3 length: 15 amino acids. V shed 5 bases and J 6 bases; nucleotides not matched to a gene: 13. CDR3 DNA: TGTGCCAGCAGCCCGACGCGGGGGACGGTAAGCGAGCAGTACTTC. It encodes CASSPTRGTVSEQYF.